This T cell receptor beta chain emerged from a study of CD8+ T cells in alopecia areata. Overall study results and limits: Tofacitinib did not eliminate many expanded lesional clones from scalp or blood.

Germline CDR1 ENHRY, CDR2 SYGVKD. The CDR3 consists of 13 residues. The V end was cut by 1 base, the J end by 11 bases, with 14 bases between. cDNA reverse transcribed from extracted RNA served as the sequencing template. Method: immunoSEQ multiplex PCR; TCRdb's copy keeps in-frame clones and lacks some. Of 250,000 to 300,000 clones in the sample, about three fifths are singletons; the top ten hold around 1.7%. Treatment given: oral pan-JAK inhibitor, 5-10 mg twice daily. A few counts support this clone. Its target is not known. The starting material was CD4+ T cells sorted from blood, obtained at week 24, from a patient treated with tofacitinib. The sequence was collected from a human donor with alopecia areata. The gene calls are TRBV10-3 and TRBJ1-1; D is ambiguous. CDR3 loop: CAISEFEDPPAFF. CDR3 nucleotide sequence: TGTGCCATCAGTGAGTTTGAAGATCCTCCGGCTTTCTTT.